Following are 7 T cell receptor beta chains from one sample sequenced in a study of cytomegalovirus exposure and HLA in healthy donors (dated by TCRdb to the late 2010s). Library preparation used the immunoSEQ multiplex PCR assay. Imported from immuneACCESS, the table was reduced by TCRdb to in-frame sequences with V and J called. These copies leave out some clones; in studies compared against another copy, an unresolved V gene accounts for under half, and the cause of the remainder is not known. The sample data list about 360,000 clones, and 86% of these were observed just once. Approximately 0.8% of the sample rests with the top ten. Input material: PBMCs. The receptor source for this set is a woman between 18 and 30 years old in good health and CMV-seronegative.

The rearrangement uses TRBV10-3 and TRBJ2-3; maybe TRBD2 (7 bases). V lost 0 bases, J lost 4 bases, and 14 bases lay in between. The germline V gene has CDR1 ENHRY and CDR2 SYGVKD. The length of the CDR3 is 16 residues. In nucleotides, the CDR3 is TGTGCCATCAGTGAGTCAGGGGGAGGGGCGGCAGATACGCAGTATTTT. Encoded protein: CAISESGGGAADTQYF.

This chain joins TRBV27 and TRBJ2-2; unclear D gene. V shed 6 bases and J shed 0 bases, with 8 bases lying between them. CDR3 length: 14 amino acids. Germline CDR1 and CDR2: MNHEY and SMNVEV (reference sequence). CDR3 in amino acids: CASSPHTNTGELFF. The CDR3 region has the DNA TGTGCCAGCAGCCCCCACACGAACACCGGGGAGCTGTTTTTT.

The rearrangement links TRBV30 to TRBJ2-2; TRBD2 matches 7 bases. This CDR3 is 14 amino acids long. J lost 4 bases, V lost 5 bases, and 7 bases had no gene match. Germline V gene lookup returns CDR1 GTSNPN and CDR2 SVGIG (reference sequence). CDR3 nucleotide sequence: TGTGCCTGGGCTGGGAGGGTCGCCACCGGGGAGCTGTTTTTT. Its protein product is CAWAGRVATGELFF.

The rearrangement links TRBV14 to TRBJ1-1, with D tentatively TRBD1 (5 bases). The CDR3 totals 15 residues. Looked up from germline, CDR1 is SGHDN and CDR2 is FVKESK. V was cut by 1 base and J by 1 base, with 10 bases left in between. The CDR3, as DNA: TGTGCCAGCAGCCAAGTGCAGGGCAGGAACACTGAAGCTTTCTTT. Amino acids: CASSQVQGRNTEAFF.

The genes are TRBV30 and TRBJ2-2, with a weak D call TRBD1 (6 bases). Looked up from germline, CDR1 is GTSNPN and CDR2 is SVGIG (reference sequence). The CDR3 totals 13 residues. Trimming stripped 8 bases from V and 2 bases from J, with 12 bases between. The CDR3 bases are TGTGCCGGCCGGGACACCAACACCGGGGAGCTGTTTTTT. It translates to CAGRDTNTGELFF.

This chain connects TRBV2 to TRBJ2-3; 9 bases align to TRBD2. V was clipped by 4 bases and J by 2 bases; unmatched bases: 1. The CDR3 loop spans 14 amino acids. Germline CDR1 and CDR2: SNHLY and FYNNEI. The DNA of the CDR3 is TGTGCCAGCAGTGCGGGACTAGCCACAGATACGCAGTATTTT. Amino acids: CASSAGLATDTQYF.

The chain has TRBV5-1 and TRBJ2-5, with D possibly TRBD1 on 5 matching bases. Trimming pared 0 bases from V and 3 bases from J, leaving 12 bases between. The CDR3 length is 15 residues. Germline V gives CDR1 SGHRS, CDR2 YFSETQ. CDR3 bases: TGCGCCAGCAGCTTGGGGGCAGGGATTAAAGAGACCCAGTACTTC. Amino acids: CASSLGAGIKETQYF.